This T cell receptor (beta chain) stems from a study of T cells expressing NK-cell markers. The CDR3 sequence is 16 residues long. Findings and limits, study-wide: Topping the CD3+CD56-NKG2C+ fraction as well were these clonotypes, in a handful of donors. Dominant NKG2C+ clonotypes made up about 1.0-7.0% of CD8+ T cells in six donors.

Of note for this clonotype: Its matching antigen is unknown.

TCRdb reanalyzed the 5' RACE reads, giving one entry per CDR3 protein sequence and no DNA. There are a few hundred thousand distinct CDR3 sequences in the sample, with around 5.2% held by the top ten. Source material: blood T cells: a sorted CD56 or NKG2C T cell subset, CD4+ or CD8+ T cells, or bulk PBMC T cells (not recorded which). The chain employs TRBV23-1 and TRBJ2-1; TCRdb's D call, TRBD2, is unchecked because there is no DNA. TRBV23-1 is noted as an ORF with a role that remains uncertain. The source is a man aged 18 to 69 in good health. CDR3 protein: CASSQRTSGGNNEQFF.